This TCR beta chain derives from a study of T cell repertoires in cytomegalovirus infection. Overall study results and limits: Dominating the ex vivo response were HLA-C-restricted CMV-specific TCR beta clonotypes. Cumulative frequency (of public TCR beta family members) identified carriers of CMV plus the relevant HLA.

TCRdb independently ran MiXCR on the reads; one entry per CDR3 protein. The sample holds about 160,000 distinct CDR3 sequences, more than 15% seen once. The ends were cut back, 0 bases at V and 16 bases at J, with 11 bases in the middle. Germline loops: CDR1 SGDLS, CDR2 YYNGEE. CDR3 length: 11 residues. Regarding this clonotype: Its target is not known.

The sample consisted of CD8+ T cells from PBMCs. This sequence originates from a human donor in good health (CMV status not recorded). Some clones in this sample may be carry-over from other donors' samples. The J gene is TRBJ2-1, the V gene TRBV9; D is perhaps TRBD1 (5 bases). The CDR3 sequence: CASSVGGRVFF. In nucleotides, the CDR3 is TGTGCCAGCAGCGTAGGGGGCCGGGTCTTCTTC.